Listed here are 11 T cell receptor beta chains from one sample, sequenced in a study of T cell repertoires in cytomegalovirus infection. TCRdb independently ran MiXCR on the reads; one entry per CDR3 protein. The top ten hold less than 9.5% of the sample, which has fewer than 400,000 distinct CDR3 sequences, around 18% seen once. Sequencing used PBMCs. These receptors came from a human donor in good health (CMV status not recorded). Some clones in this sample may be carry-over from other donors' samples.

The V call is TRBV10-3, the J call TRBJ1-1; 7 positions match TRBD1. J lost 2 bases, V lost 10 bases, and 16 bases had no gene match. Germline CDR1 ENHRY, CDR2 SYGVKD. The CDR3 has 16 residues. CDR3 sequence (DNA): TGTGCCACAATCCCCCGACAGGGAGGCATTAACACTGAAGCTTTCTTT. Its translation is CATIPRQGGINTEAFF.

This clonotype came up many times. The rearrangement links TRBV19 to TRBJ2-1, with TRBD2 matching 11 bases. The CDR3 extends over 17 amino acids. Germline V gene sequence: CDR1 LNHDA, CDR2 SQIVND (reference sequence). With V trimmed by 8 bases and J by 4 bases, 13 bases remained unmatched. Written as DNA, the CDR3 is TGTGCCAGTCACAAGTTGGGGACTAGCGGACCATACAATGAGCAGTTCTTC. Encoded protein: CASHKLGTSGPYNEQFF.

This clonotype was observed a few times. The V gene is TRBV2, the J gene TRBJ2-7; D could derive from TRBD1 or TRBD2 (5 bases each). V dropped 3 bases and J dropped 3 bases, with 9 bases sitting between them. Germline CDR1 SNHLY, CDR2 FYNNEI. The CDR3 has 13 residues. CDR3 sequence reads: CASSEGPFYEQYF. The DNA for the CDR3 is TGTGCCAGCAGTGAGGGACCATTCTACGAGCAGTACTTC.

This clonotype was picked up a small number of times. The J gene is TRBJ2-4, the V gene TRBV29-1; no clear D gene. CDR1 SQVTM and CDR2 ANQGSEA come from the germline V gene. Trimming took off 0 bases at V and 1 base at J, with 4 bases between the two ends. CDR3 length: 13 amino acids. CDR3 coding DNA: TGCAGCGTTGAAGACTGGGCCAAAAACATTCAGTACTTC. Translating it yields CSVEDWAKNIQYF.

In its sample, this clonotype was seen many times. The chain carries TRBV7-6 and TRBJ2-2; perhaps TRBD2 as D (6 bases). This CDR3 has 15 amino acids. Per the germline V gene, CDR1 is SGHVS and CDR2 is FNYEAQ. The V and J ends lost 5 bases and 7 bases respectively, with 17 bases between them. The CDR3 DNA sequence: TGTGCCAGCAGCGGGACTCTCCTGCGGTACGGGGAGCTGTTTTTT. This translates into CASSGTLLRYGELFF.

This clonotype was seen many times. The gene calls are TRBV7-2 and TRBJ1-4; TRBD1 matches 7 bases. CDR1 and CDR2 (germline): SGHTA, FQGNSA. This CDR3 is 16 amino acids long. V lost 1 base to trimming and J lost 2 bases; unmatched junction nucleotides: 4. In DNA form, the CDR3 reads TGTGCCAGCAGCTTAGTTACGACAGGGACTAATGAAAAACTGTTTTTT. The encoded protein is CASSLVTTGTNEKLFF.

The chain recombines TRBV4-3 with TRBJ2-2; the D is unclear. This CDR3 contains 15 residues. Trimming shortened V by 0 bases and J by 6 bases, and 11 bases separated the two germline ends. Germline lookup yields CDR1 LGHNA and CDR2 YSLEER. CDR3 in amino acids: CASSQDSLPAGELFF. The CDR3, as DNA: TGCGCCAGCAGCCAAGATTCACTACCGGCCGGGGAGCTGTTTTTT.

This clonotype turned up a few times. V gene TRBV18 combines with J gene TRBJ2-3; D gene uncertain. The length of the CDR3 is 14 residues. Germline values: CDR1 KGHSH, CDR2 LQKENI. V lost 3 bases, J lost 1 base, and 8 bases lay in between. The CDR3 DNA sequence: TGTGCCAGCTCACCGTCCTCAGGCACAGATACGCAGTATTTT. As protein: CASSPSSGTDTQYF.

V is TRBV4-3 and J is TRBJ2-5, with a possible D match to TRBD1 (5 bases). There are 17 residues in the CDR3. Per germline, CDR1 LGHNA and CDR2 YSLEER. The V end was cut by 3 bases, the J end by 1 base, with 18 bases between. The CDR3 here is CASSHPGHHLIQETQYF. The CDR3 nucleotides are TGCGCCAGCAGCCATCCTGGACATCACCTAATCCAAGAGACCCAGTACTTC.

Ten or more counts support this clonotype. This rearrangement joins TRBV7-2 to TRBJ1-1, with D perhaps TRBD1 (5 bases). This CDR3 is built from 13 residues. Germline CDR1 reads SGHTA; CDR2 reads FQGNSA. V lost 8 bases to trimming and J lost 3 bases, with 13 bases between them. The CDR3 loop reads CASGALRDTEAFF. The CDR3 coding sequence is TGTGCCAGCGGGGCTCTGAGGGACACTGAAGCTTTCTTT.

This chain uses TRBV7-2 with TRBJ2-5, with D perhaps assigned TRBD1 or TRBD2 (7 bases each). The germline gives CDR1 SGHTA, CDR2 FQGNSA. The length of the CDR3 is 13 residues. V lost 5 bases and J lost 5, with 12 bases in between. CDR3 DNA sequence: TGTGCCAGCAGCCCAGGGGGGGCGGAGACCCAGTACTTC. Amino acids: CASSPGGAETQYF.